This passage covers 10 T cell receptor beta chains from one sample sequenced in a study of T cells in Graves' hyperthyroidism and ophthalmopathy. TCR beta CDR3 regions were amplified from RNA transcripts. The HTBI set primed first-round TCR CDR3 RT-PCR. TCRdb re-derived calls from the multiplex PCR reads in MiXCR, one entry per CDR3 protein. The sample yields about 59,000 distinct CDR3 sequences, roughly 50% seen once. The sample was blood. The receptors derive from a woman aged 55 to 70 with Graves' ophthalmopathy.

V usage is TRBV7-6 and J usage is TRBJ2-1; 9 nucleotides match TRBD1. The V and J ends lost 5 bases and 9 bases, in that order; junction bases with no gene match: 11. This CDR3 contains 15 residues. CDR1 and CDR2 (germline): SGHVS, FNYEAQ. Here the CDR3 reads CASSPRGDRAGEQFF. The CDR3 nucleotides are TGTGCCAGCAGCCCACGTGGGGACAGGGCGGGTGAGCAGTTCTTC.

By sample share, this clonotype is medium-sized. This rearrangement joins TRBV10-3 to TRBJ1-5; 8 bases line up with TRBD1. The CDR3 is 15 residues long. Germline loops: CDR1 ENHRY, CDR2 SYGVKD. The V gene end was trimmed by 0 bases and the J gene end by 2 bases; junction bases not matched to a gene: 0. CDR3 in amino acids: CAISESTGGNQPQHF. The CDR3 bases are TGTGCCATCAGTGAGTCGACAGGGGGCAATCAGCCCCAGCATTTT.

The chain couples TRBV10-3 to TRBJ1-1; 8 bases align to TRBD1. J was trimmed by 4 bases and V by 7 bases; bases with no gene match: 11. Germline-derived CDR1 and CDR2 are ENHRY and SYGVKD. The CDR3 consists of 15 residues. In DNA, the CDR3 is TGTGCCATCAACGATCCGACAGGGGCAGTCACTGAAGCTTTCTTT. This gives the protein CAINDPTGAVTEAFF.

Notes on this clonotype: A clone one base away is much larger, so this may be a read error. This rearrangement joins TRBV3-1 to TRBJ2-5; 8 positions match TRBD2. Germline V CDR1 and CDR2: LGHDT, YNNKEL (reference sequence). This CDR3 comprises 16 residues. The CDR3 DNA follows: TGTGCCAGCGGCCAAGGCGGAGCGGGGGACGGCGAGACCCAGTACTTC. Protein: CASGQGGAGDGETQYF.

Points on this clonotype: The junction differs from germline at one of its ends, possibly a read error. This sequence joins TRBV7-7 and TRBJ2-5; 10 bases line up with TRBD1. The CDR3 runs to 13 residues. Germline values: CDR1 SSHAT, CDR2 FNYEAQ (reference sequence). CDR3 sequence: CAISSDRGDTQYF. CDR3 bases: TGTGCCATCAGCTCGGACAGGGGGGACACCCAGTACTTC.

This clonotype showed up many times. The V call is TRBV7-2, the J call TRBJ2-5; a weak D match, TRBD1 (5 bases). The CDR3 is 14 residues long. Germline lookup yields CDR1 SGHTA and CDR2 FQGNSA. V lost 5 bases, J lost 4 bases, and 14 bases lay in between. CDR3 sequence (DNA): TGTGCCAGCAGCGCAAGAACAGGCTCAGAGACCCAGTACTTC. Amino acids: CASSARTGSETQYF. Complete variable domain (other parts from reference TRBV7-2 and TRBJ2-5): GAGVSQSPSNKVTEKGKDVELRCDPISGHTALYWYRQSLGQGLEFLIYFQGNSAPDKSGLPSDRFSAERTGGSVSTLTIQRTQQEDSAVYLCASSARTGSETQYFGPGTRLLVL.

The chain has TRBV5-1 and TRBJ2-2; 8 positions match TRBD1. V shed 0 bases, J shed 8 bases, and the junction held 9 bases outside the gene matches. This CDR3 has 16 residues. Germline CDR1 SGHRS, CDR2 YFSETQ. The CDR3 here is CASSLEATGAAGELFF. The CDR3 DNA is TGCGCCAGCAGCTTGGAAGCGACAGGGGCTGCTGGGGAGCTGTTTTTT.

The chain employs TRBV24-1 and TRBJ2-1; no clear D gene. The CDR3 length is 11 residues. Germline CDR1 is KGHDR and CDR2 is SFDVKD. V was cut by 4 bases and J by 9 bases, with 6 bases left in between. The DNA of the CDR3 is TGTGCCACCAGTGACCCCTTTGAGCAGTTCTTC. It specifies CATSDPFEQFF.

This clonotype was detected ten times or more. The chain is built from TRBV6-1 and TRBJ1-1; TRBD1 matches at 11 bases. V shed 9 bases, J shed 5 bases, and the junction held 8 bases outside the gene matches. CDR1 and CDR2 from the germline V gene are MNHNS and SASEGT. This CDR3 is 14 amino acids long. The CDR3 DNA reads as TGTGCCAGTCACCGGGACAGGGGGAAGACTGAAGCTTTCTTT. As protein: CASHRDRGKTEAFF.

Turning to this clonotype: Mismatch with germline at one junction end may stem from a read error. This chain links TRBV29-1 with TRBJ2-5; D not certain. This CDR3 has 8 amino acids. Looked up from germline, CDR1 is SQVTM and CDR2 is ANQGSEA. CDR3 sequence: CSVDTRYF. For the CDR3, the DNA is TGCAGCGTTGACACCCGGTACTTC.